The entry below gives a single TCR beta chain sequence along with its context. Its recognized antigen is unknown. No base quality values were provided; no much bigger clone lies one nucleotide off. The CDR3 runs 14 amino acids, cysteine and phenylalanine included. The read is trimmed to its CDR3 DNA, 42 bases read in frame from base 1. From a lookup of the germline V gene (reference sequence), CDR1 and CDR2 are SEHNR and FQNEAQ. Ends trimmed: V by 6 bases, J by 4 bases; bases unmatched to a gene: 8. The library was built by means of the immunoSEQ multiplex PCR assay. For the multiplex PCR, a mixture combining 60 forward primers for TCR Vbeta segments and 13 reverse primers for TCR Jbeta segments was used. Amplification of the CDR3 region of rearranged TCR beta genes was performed with a multiplex PCR assay on genomic DNA. Amplified TCR beta libraries were sequenced as 87-base-pair reads on the Illumina HiSeq System. In the authors' own workflow: A later analysis tallied roughly 78 million unique TCR beta chains across the 666 repertoires, and around 9.9 million of those chains were shared by two or more donors. To remove PCR and sequencing errors, raw reads were error-corrected and collapsed into unique sequences using a nearest-neighbor algorithm that merged closely related sequences. To assign V, D and J gene segments, CDR3 sequences were aligned to IMGT reference sequences. For a sequence to be retained, a match of at least six nucleotides to both a V gene segment and a J gene segment was required. A rearrangement counted as productive if the CDR3 had no stop codons and remained in frame with V and J, and every other rearrangement counted as non-productive. Following IMGT convention, CDR3 was defined as the stretch from the second conserved V-encoded cysteine to the conserved J-encoded phenylalanine. The earlier analysis of 587 of the donors excluded sequences that lacked an unambiguous match to a single V gene segment. An earlier analysis of under 750 of the donors called V segments functional above 56.7% productive rearrangements and segregating when the between-donor standard deviation exceeded 5%. To diagnose cytomegalovirus status from the catalog of TCR beta chain sequences, a statistical classification framework was built. V and J gene assignment, in a later analysis, came from comparing TCR nucleotide sequences with IMGT/GENE-DB human TR gene sequences. A later analysis assigned CDR3 sequences and most-parsimonious VDJ recombination scenarios with the TCRdist pipeline. In a later analysis, each TCR beta chain was defined by its CDR3 amino acid sequence together with its V-gene family, and reads without a unique V-gene family were excluded. In a later analysis, fewer than 650 highly shared, low-generation-probability nucleotide sequences were removed to address suspected cross-contamination and a sequencing artifact. For each public chain, a later analysis derived a clonal expansion index from normalized ranks of inferred template counts within each repertoire. A later analysis computed generation probabilities with a VDJ recombination model fitted to out-of-frame rearrangements, and checked the results against IGoR. Hypergeometric tests were used in a later analysis to score TCR-TCR, TCR-HLA and TCR-CMV co-occurrence, with a repertoire-size bias correction applied to the TCR pairs. A later analysis estimated false discovery rates by permuting HLA or CMV assignments 20 times. In a later analysis, co-occurring TCRs were grouped using DBSCAN, with TCRdist sequence similarity added in when clustering inside HLA-allele-positive subsets. Repertoires with fewer than 30,000 or more than 120,000 public chains were left out of co-occurrence clustering, as were a handful of repertoires with anomalous nucleotide sharing. The table was pulled from immuneACCESS by TCRdb, which kept in-frame rearrangements only. Such tables lose some clones; where checked, under half of the loss comes from unresolved V genes, and the rest has no known cause. The DNA gave D and trimming, while V, J and clone size come from that table. This sample has around 200,000 clones in its table, and approximately 79% of those were observed once. The ten largest clones add up to roughly 6% of the sample.

The data were taken from a study of cytomegalovirus exposure and HLA in healthy donors (dated by TCRdb to 2016 to 2017). Notes on the research overall: In an earlier analysis of 587 of the donors, 276 Gb of sequence data and 95 million to 130 million unique TCR beta sequences from about 179 million T cells were reported. The genetic ancestry cluster associated with self-reported Caucasian donors included 65% to 90% of the 398 genotyped donors. About 5 DR-DQ haplotypes were handled as single units for association and clustering, since linkage in the cohort was strong. To predict cytomegalovirus infection status, the study brought together high-throughput TCR immunosequencing, statistical association of individual TCRs with disease status, and machine learning. The study used immunosequencing to profile the T cell repertoires of some 600 subjects and linked those repertoires to cytomegalovirus serostatus. The study aimed to test whether signatures of past pathogen exposure could be identified by cataloging public T cell receptors. All discovery cohort repertoires had been generated using a single sequencing platform. Class I and class II HLA loci were covered by the typing at four-digit resolution. The number of donors typed differed by locus, with roughly 629-640 for A, B, C, DRB1 and DQB1, roughly 520 for DQA1, 606 for DPA1, and around 450 for DPB1. Genome-wide SNP genotypes for about 60% of the roughly 700 donors were used in a later genetic analysis, which treated that subset as a discovery cohort. Among some 400 genotyped donors of the cohort, an average of approximately 240,000 unique TCR beta nucleotide sequences were sequenced per donor, roughly 20% of them non-productive. In the later analysis, no new phenotypic data were used to find candidate immune exposures; instead, reliance was placed on TCR beta sequences and their occurrence across donors. About 280 gigabases of sequencing data and approximately 85 million unique TCR sequences were included in an early release covering around 650 HLA-typed donors. In a later analysis, previously published TCR beta repertoires from 600 to 850 donors were re-analyzed and high-resolution HLA genotyping was added so that TCR occurrence patterns could be studied. To decide whether each TCR beta V gene segment behaved as functional or pseudogenic, an earlier analysis of 587 of the donors relied on high-throughput TCR beta sequencing. Donor age, sex, ethnicity and CMV serostatus were compiled together with the repertoire data. Along with the roughly 670-subject first cohort, a separate validation cohort of approximately 110 different subjects was used. Beyond this particular receptor, the publication reports: In a later genetic analysis, fewer N-insertions in productive TCRs were reported among donors in an Asian-associated ancestry cluster than the approximately 630-donor mean. Several of the top co-occurrence clusters appeared to be linked to parvovirus B19, influenza, CMV and Epstein-Barr virus, according to a later analysis. HLA typing was unavailable for some donors at each locus, so association tests used only the typed subset. Strong co-occurrence of HLA alleles, especially DR and DQ, made assigning TCR associations to individual alleles difficult. Most TCR sequences were observed very rarely across donors, whereas some public TCRs were present in many individuals. Over 15 rarely observed V segments, including chromosome 9 orphons, were excluded from the earlier analysis of almost 600 of the donors because counts were too low. In a later analysis, HLA-associated TCR beta chains showed more clonal expansion and lower generation probabilities than non-associated chains that were equally common. Roughly uniform sequencing depth across donors was assumed in presence/absence analyses, although this assumption may not hold. For the cohort, immune exposure information was limited to CMV serostatus. Broadly in line with IMGT annotations, most TCR beta V segments showed up in productive rearrangements about 87% or about 30% of the time in an earlier analysis of 450 to 600 of the donors. Specific HLA alleles were associated with some 15,000 TCR beta sequences at a false discovery rate of 0.05 in a later analysis. In the study, 150 to 200 TCR beta chains were listed as associated with cytomegalovirus. According to the authors, the approach could potentially be generalized to other disease states and immunological phenotypes. In both the original and validation cohorts, the classifier was reported to diagnose cytomegalovirus status with high specificity and sensitivity. In this cohort, only TCR beta chains were sequenced, and detectable features were limited by the absence of alpha or paired-chain data. Some IMGT-functional V segments, including TRBV6-2 and TRBV6-3, could not be distinguished by the 87-base-pair reads and were therefore excluded. A group of highly shared sequence variants was considered likely to be a technical artifact of the sequencing pipeline. V-gene and J-gene trimming of TCR beta chains was associated with a missense DCLRE1C variant in a later genetic analysis, and the association was replicated in an independent cohort. In a later analysis, most CMV-associated TCR beta chains were found to appear HLA-restricted, with HLA associations seemingly driven largely by CMV exposure. Linkage disequilibrium might explain the correlated functional status among segregating V segments, but an unknown experimental factor could not be ruled out. A further reported finding was that TCR beta sequences accurately predicted the HLA-A and HLA-B alleles for most subjects in the first cohort. In vitro tests confirmed that a few of the cytomegalovirus-associated TCR beta chains recognize cytomegalovirus antigens. In a later analysis, TCR association rates were found to vary across HLA loci, with the most associated TCRs seen for DRB1 alleles and the fewest for HLA-C alleles.

The cohort consisted of 600 to 750 healthy bone marrow donors. At the time of sampling, every cohort member was nominally healthy, though immune exposures that went unrecorded were likely present. The donor tested CMV seropositive, placing the donor among the 250 to 350 seropositive members of the cohort. Each donor provided a peripheral blood sample, and peripheral blood mononuclear cells were used for TCR beta sequencing. The Qiagen DNeasy Blood Extraction Kit was used to extract genomic DNA from the blood cell samples. The clonotype was recovered from a man aged 40-50 years in good health and CMV-seropositive. Sequenced: PBMCs. The rearranged chain carries TRBV7-9 and TRBJ1-2; 7 of the junction bases match TRBD1. The nucleotide sequence is given as TGTGCCAGCAGGAGACAGGGAGGAGGCTATGGCTACACCTTC. It translates as CASRRQGGGYGYTF.